This TCR beta chain was profiled in a study of cytomegalovirus exposure and HLA in healthy donors. The CDR3 consists of 13 residues. With V trimmed by 5 bases and J by 4 bases, 3 bases remained unmatched. Looked up from germline, CDR1 is SEHNR and CDR2 is FQNEAQ (reference sequence). PCR amplification relied on 60 Vbeta primers (plus 13 Jbeta primers). TCRdb's copy holds only in-frame clones and misses some; the assay was immunoSEQ multiplex PCR. Of approximately 110,000 clones in the sample, 70% to 75% were seen once. Findings and limits, study-wide: Roughly even sequencing depth across donors was the assumption behind the presence/absence analyses. In a later analysis, at a false discovery rate of 0.05, about 15,000 TCR beta sequences were associated with HLA alleles. Across HLA loci, a later analysis found differing TCR association rates, with DRB1 most and HLA-C fewest.

About this clone: Its antigen is not known.

This chain connects TRBV7-9 to TRBJ1-2; 8 bases match TRBD1. This clonotype was obtained from a man aged 35 to 55 in good health and CMV-seronegative. What was sequenced was PBMCs. CDR3: CASSQGQAYGYTF. DNA of the CDR3: TGTGCCAGCAGCCAGGGACAGGCCTATGGCTACACCTTC.